This T cell receptor beta chain was identified during a study of shared clonotypes between healthy human individuals. Study-level findings and limits: Approximately 5.1% was the fraction of naive CD4 clonotypes found shared across a few donors. Non-shared clonotypes displayed generation probabilities falling below those of clonotypes present in all four donors.

Naive CD4+ cells were CD45RA-selected; the remaining cells were memory. The germline gives CDR1 DFQATT, CDR2 SNEGSKA (reference sequence). CDR3 length: 11 amino acids. V was shortened by 6 bases and J by 4 bases, with 10 bases between the two germline ends. Of note for this clone: Antigen unknown.

On sorted subsets, replicate PCRs used about 0.2 ug DNA, or 31,000 or so T cell genomes. Repertoires were generated with immunoSEQ multiplex PCR, while TCRdb's copy carries only in-frame clones and drops some. This repertoire shows 180,000 or so clones, 80% to 95% found once; its top ten account for roughly 0.07%. The specimen sequenced was naive CD4+ T cells sorted from blood. As to subset: CD45RA+ positively selected. The V gene is TRBV20-1, the J gene TRBJ2-7; D unresolved. This sequence originates from a woman aged 25 to 39 in good health. For the CDR3, the DNA is TGCAGTGCCCTTCTTACTTACGAGCAGTACTTC. Protein sequence: CSALLTYEQYF.